This T cell receptor beta chain was retrieved from a study of molecular identifiers for immune sequencing clone quantification. General study results and limits: Detection of one spiked Jurkat cell's TCR RNA reportedly worked in 750,000 to 1,000,000 naive cells. Highly expanded clone sizes could be underestimated by identical TCR molecules that share a barcode.

The V end lost 5 bases, the J end lost 0 bases, and 5 bases lay between the germline ends. The CDR3 runs 13 residues. Germline CDR1 reads SNHLY; CDR2 reads FYNNEI. One entry per CDR3 protein, called by TCRdb with MiXCR from the PCR reads. The sample holds some 320,000 distinct CDR3 sequences, roughly a quarter seen once. This clonotype was detected only once. The antigen is undetermined. Construction of naive CD8 libraries employed about 17,000 to 1,100,000 sorted cells together with 10%, 30% or 50% RNA. The chain combines TRBV2 with TRBJ1-5; D is uncertain. This TCR derives from a human donor in good health. Some libraries in this study had Jurkat cell RNA spiked in. Sequencing used naive CD8+ T cells from blood, with Jurkat cell RNA spiked in. Noted subset: FACS-sorted CD8+CD4-CCR7+CD45RA+ naive T cells. The CDR3 reads CASSMSSNQPQHF. Written as DNA, the CDR3 is TGTGCCAGCAGTATGTCTAGCAATCAGCCCCAGCATTTT.